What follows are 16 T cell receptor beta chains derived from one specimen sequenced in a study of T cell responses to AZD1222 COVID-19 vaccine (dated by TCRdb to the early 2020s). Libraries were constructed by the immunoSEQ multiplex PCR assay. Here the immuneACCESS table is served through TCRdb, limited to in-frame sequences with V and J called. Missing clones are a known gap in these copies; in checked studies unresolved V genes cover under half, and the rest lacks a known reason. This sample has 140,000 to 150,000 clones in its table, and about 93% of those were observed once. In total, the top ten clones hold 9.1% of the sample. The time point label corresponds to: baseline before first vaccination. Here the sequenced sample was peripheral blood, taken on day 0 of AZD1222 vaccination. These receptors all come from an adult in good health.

CDR3 residues: CASSPLAGGRETQYF. In DNA, the CDR3 is TGTGCCAGCTCACCACTAGCGGGGGGGCGAGAGACCCAGTACTTC. This chain links TRBV18 with TRBJ2-5; 11 bases map to TRBD2. V shed 1 base and J 4 bases; nucleotides not matched to a gene: 2. The CDR3 sequence is 15 residues long. Germline V gene lookup returns CDR1 KGHSH and CDR2 LQKENI. Supplemented by reference TRBV18 and TRBJ2-5, the full variable domain reads NAGVMQNPRHLVRRRGQEARLRCSPMKGHSHVYWYRQLPEEGLKFMVYLQKENIIDESGMPKERFSAEFPKEGPSILRIQQVVRGDSAAYFCASSPLAGGRETQYFGPGTRLLVL.

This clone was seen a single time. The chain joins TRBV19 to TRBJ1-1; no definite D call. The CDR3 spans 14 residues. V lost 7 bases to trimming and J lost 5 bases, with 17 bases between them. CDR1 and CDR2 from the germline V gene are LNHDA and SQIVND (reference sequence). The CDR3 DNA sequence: TGTGCCAGTACCCCTAGTGAGGGTTGGACTGAAGCTTTCTTT. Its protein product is CASTPSEGWTEAFF.

CDR3 residues: CASSPDRHAPGQDADTQYF. The CDR3, as DNA: TGTGCCAGCTCACCCGACCGACATGCCCCGGGACAGGACGCAGATACGCAGTATTTT. V and J are TRBV18 and TRBJ2-3, with 8 bases that match TRBD1. The germline gives CDR1 KGHSH, CDR2 LQKENI. V was clipped by 3 bases and J by 4 bases; unmatched bases: 18. The CDR3 totals 19 residues.

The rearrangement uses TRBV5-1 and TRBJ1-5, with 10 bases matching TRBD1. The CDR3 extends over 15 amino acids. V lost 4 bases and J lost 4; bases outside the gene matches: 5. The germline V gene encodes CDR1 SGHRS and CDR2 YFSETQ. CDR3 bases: TGCGCCAGCAGCCGATGGACAGGGGGTAATCAGCCCCAGCATTTT. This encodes CASSRWTGGNQPQHF.

CDR3 region: CASSLTPTPNTEAFF. The CDR3 DNA reads TGCGCCAGCAGCCTTACCCCCACACCGAACACTGAAGCTTTCTTT. V gene TRBV4-1 combines with J gene TRBJ1-1, with D unresolved. The CDR3 totals 15 residues. CDR1 is MGHRA and CDR2 is YSYEKL in the germline V gene. Deletions cut 4 bases from V and 1 base from J, with 13 bases between.

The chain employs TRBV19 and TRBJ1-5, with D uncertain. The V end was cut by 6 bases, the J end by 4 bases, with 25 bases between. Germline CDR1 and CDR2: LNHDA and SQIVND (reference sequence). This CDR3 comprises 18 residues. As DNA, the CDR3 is TGTGCCAGTAGCCCGGTGTGGAGCCCCCGGGAAGGGAATCAGCCCCAGCATTTT. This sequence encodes CASSPVWSPREGNQPQHF.

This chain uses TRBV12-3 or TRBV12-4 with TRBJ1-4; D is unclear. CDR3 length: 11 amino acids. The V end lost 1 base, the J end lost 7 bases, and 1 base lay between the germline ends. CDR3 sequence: CASSLGEKLFF. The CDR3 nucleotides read TGTGCCAGCAGTTTAGGTGAAAAACTGTTTTTT.

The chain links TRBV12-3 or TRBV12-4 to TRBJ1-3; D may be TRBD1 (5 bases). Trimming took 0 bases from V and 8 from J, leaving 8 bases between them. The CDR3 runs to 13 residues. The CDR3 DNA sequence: TGTGCCAGCAGTTTAGCTCAGGGACACACCATATATTTT. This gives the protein CASSLAQGHTIYF.

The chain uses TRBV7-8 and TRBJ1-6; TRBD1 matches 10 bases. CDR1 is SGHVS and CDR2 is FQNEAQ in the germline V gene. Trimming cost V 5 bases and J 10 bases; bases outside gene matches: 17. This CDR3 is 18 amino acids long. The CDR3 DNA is TGTGCCAGCAGCCCCCTGCGAAAGGGACAGGGGAAAGGGTCACCCCTCCACTTT. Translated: CASSPLRKGQGKGSPLHF.

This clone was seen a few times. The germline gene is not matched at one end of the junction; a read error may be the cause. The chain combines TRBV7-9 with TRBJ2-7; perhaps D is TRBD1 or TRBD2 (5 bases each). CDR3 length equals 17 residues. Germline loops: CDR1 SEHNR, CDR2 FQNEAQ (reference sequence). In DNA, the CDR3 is TGTGCCAGCAGCTTGGGCTCCGGGACCCAGGGCGGCTGGAGCAGTAACTTC. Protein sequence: CASSLGSGTQGGWSSNF.

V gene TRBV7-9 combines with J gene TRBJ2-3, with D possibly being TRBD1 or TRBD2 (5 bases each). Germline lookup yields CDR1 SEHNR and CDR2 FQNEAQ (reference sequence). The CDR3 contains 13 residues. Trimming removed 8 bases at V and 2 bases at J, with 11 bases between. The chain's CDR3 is CASCPGTTDTQYF. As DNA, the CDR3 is TGTGCCAGCTGTCCGGGGACCACAGATACGCAGTATTTT.

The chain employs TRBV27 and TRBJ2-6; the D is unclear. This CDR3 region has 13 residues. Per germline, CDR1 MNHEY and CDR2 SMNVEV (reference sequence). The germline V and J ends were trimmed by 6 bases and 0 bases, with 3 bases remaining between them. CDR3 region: CASRTSGANVLTF. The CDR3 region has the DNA TGTGCCAGCAGAACCTCTGGGGCCAACGTCCTGACTTTC.

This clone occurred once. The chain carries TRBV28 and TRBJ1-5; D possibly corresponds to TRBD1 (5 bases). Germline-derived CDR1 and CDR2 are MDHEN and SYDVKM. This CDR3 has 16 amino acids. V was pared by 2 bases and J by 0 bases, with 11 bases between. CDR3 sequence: CASSLAGLHSNQPQHF. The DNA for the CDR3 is TGTGCCAGCAGTTTAGCGGGACTGCATAGCAATCAGCCCCAGCATTTT.

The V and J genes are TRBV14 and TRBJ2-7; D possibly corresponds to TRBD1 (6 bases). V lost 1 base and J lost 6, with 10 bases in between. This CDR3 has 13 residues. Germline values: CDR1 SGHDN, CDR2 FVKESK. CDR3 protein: CASSQAVGGEQYF. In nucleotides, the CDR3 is TGTGCCAGCAGCCAAGCAGTAGGGGGCGAGCAGTACTTC. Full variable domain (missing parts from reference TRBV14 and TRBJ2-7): EAGVTQFPSHSVIEKGQTVTLRCDPISGHDNLYWYRRVMGKEIKFLLHFVKESKQDESGMPNNRFLAERTGGTYSTLKVQPAELEDSGVYFCASSQAVGGEQYFGPGTRLTVT.

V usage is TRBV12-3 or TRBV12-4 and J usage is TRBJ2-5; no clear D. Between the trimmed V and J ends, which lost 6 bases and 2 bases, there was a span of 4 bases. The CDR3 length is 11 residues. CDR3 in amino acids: CASSQQETQYF. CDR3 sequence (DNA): TGTGCCAGCAGCCAACAAGAGACCCAGTACTTC.

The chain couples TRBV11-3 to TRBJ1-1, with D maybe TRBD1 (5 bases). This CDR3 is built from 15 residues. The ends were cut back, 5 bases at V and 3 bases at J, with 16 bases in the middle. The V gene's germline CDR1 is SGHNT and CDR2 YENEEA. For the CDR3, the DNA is TGTGCCAGCAGCCTTAGCGACGGACACTACACTGAAGCTTTCTTT. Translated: CASSLSDGHYTEAFF.